The 26 T cell receptor beta chains below come from one sample, sequenced in a study of human T cells and chemical hapten exposure. TCRdb fed the RACE reads into MiXCR, producing one record per CDR3 protein. The table has about 190,000 distinct CDR3 sequences, more than 20% seen once. Indicated time point: patch test 3, about 24 weeks after DPC sensitization. The treatment: therapeutic diphenylcyclopropenone sensitization with weekly scalp DPC. The source was whole blood, collected in connection with sensitization to the hapten diphenylcyclopropenone (DPC). These receptor sequences come from a woman aged 35 to 49 with alopecia areata. Some clones in this sample may be carry-over from other donors' samples.

This chain joins TRBV4-3 and TRBJ2-1; 9 bases line up with TRBD1. The CDR3 sequence is 17 residues long. CDR1 and CDR2 from the germline V gene are LGHNA and YSLEER. V lost 4 bases to trimming and J lost 5 bases; unmatched junction nucleotides: 12. In DNA, the CDR3 is TGCGCCAGCAGCCCCAAGGCTACAGGGGGCGCCGACAATGAGCAGTTCTTC. This translates into CASSPKATGGADNEQFF.

The chain combines TRBV6-6 with TRBJ2-7; the match to TRBD2 covers 9 bases. Germline CDR1 and CDR2: MNHNY and SVGAGI (reference sequence). The junction had 10 bases not matched to a gene; V was cut back by 2 bases and J by 5 bases. This CDR3 region has 16 residues. CDR3 amino acids: CASSYGMAGGDDEQYF. The CDR3 bases are TGTGCCAGCAGTTACGGTATGGCGGGAGGGGATGACGAGCAGTACTTC.

This clonotype was observed at least ten times. The V and J genes are TRBV20-1 and TRBJ2-2; D might be TRBD1 or TRBD2, each matching 5 bases. There are 14 residues in the CDR3. V was cut by 6 bases and J by 7 bases, with 18 bases left in between. Germline V gene data show CDR1 as DFQATT and CDR2 as SNEGSKA (reference sequence). The CDR3 DNA sequence: TGCAGTGCCAGACCAAAGGGACGAGGCGGGGAGCTGTTTTTT. It codes for CSARPKGRGGELFF.

The table lists this clonotype with a few counts. J is TRBJ2-5 and V is TRBV7-9; TRBD2 might be the D (6 bases). Trimming pared 1 base from V and 5 bases from J, leaving 14 bases between. Germline assignment: CDR1 SEHNR and CDR2 FQNEAQ (reference sequence). The CDR3 covers 15 residues. The CDR3 reads CASSLGSAGSETQYF. The CDR3 coding sequence is TGTGCCAGCAGCTTAGGGTCTGCGGGGTCGGAGACCCAGTACTTC.

The V call is TRBV10-3, the J call TRBJ2-3; D may be TRBD2 (6 bases). The ends were cut back, 2 bases at V and 0 bases at J, with 21 bases in the middle. Germline CDR1 ENHRY, CDR2 SYGVKD. This CDR3 contains 19 residues. CDR3 amino acids: CAISEGRGGPHSSTDTQYF. CDR3 in DNA: TGTGCCATCAGTGAGGGGCGGGGAGGCCCTCATTCTAGCACAGATACGCAGTATTTT.

The rearrangement links TRBV6-5 to TRBJ2-3; D gene uncertain. V was trimmed by 5 bases and J by 0 bases, leaving 6 bases between them. The CDR3 loop spans 13 amino acids. Germline CDR1 and CDR2: MNHEY and SVGAGI. CDR3 protein: CASSHGSTDTQYF. The CDR3, as DNA: TGTGCCAGCAGTCACGGGAGCACAGATACGCAGTATTTT.

This clonotype has just a few counts. V and J are TRBV29-1 and TRBJ1-2; the D is unclear. There are 11 residues in the CDR3. Germline values: CDR1 SQVTM, CDR2 ANQGSEA. Trimming cost V 4 bases and J 6 bases, with 9 bases left between them. CDR3 nucleotides: TGCAGCGTTGTAAGCCCGGATGGCTACACCTTC. This codes for CSVVSPDGYTF.

This chain connects TRBV7-2 to TRBJ1-3; D possibly corresponds to TRBD1 (6 bases). Trimming removed 3 bases at V and 1 base at J, with 16 bases between. Per germline, CDR1 SGHTA and CDR2 FQGNSA. The CDR3 runs 17 residues. The CDR3 spells CASSLGALRGSGNTIYF. The CDR3 nucleotides read TGTGCCAGCAGCTTGGGGGCCTTACGAGGATCTGGAAACACCATATATTTT. The whole variable domain, filled in from reference TRBV7-2 and TRBJ1-3, reads GAGVSQSPSNKVTEKGKDVELRCDPISGHTALYWYRQSLGQGLEFLIYFQGNSAPDKSGLPSDRFSAERTGGSVSTLTIQRTQQEDSAVYLCASSLGALRGSGNTIYFGEGSWLTVV.

This clonotype has only a few counts. The chain employs TRBV28 and TRBJ1-1, with no clear D. Germline CDR1 MDHEN, CDR2 SYDVKM. There are 13 residues in the CDR3. Trimming removed 7 bases from V and 1 base from J, with 10 bases in between. CDR3 in DNA: TGTGCCAGCACCCAACCAGGGAACACTGAAGCTTTCTTT. This encodes CASTQPGNTEAFF.

This clonotype was picked up a small number of times. The chain uses TRBV7-3 and TRBJ1-1; D is unresolved. The CDR3 loop spans 13 amino acids. Trimming took 3 bases from V and 5 from J, leaving 10 bases between them. CDR1 and CDR2 (germline): SGHTA, FQGTGA. Here the CDR3 reads CASSFTSGTEAFF. In nucleotides, the CDR3 is TGTGCCAGCAGCTTTACCAGCGGGACTGAAGCTTTCTTT. The full variable domain, with the rest looked up from reference TRBV7-3 and TRBJ1-1, is GAGVSQTPSNKVTEKGKYVELRCDPISGHTALYWYRQSLGQGPEFLIYFQGTGAADDSGLPNDRFFAVRPEGSVSTLKIQRTERGDSAVYLCASSFTSGTEAFFGQGTRLTVV.

The chain uses TRBV7-9 and TRBJ2-5; no firm D call. The germline CDR1 and CDR2 sequences are SEHNR and FQNEAQ (reference sequence). Trimming stripped 4 bases from V and 0 bases from J, with 12 bases between. This CDR3 contains 15 residues. The CDR3: CASSSPADHQETQYF. The CDR3 DNA reads as TGTGCCAGCAGCTCCCCGGCAGACCACCAAGAGACCCAGTACTTC.

Remarks on this clonotype: An end of the junction does not agree with germline; a read error may underlie this. V is TRBV2 and J is TRBJ2-3, with 8 bases identical to TRBD2. Germline V gene lookup returns CDR1 SNHLY and CDR2 FYNNEI. The CDR3 extends over 16 amino acids. The CDR3, as DNA: TGTGCCGGCAGTGGGTCCACTAGCGGAAGCACAGATACGCAGTATTTT. It encodes CAGSGSTSGSTDTQYF.

This clonotype was found a few times. The chain links TRBV7-2 to TRBJ1-2; D not certain. Germline CDR1 and CDR2: SGHTA and FQGNSA. V was cut by 2 bases and J by 6 bases, with 10 bases left in between. CDR3 length: 13 amino acids. CDR3 sequence reads: CASSLRAGDGYTF. DNA for the CDR3: TGTGCCAGCAGCTTAAGGGCAGGAGATGGCTACACCTTC. Complete variable domain (other parts from reference TRBV7-2 and TRBJ1-2): GAGVSQSPSNKVTEKGKDVELRCDPISGHTALYWYRQSLGQGLEFLIYFQGNSAPDKSGLPSDRFSAERTGGSVSTLTIQRTQQEDSAVYLCASSLRAGDGYTFGSGTRLTVV.

In its sample, this clonotype was seen a few times. The V and J genes are TRBV12-3 or TRBV12-4 and TRBJ2-7, with D unclear. V was pared by 6 bases and J by 2 bases, with 14 bases between. This CDR3 contains 14 residues. This chain's CDR3 is CASRDHGAAYEQYF. The CDR3 nucleotides are TGTGCCAGCAGGGATCACGGCGCCGCCTACGAGCAGTACTTC.

The chain has TRBV7-9 and TRBJ2-1, with 10 bases lining up with TRBD1. The CDR3 sequence is 19 residues long. The J segment lost 5 bases and the V segment lost 3 bases, leaving 16 bases of the junction unmatched. Germline V gives CDR1 SEHNR, CDR2 FQNEAQ (reference sequence). The CDR3 spells CASSFPGQGSVLPNNEQFF. For the CDR3, the DNA is TGTGCCAGCAGCTTTCCGGGACAGGGGTCGGTACTACCTAACAATGAGCAGTTCTTC.

CDR3 coding DNA: TGTGCCAGCAGCCCCCCCGGGATTCAATATTCACCCCTCCACTTT. Protein sequence: CASSPPGIQYSPLHF. The chain recombines TRBV7-9 with TRBJ1-6; no definite D call. Germline assignment: CDR1 SEHNR and CDR2 FQNEAQ (reference sequence). This CDR3 is built from 15 residues. V was pared by 5 bases and J by 8 bases, with 16 bases between.

V is TRBV20-1 and J is TRBJ2-5; TRBD2 matches at 7 bases. The V and J ends lost 6 bases and 6 bases, in that order; junction bases with no gene match: 4. Germline V gene lookup returns CDR1 DFQATT and CDR2 SNEGSKA (reference sequence). The CDR3 covers 11 residues. The CDR3 is CSAQSGKTQYF. For the CDR3, the DNA is TGCAGTGCCCAAAGCGGGAAGACCCAGTACTTC.

This clonotype was picked up a small number of times. The V and J genes are TRBV6-2 or TRBV6-3 and TRBJ2-1, with TRBD2 matching 7 bases. V lost 2 bases to trimming and J lost 4 bases; unmatched junction nucleotides: 5. This CDR3 is built from 15 residues. Germline assignment: CDR1 MNHEY and CDR2 SVGEGT. CDR3 in amino acids: CASSYGRELYNEQFF. In nucleotides, the CDR3 is TGTGCCAGCAGTTACGGGCGGGAGCTGTACAATGAGCAGTTCTTC.

The table lists this clonotype with a few counts. As DNA, the CDR3 is TGTGCCAGTAGCACCCTAGAGGGGGGGGTGGTCACCGGGGAGCTGTTTTTT. It yields the protein CASSTLEGGVVTGELFF. The gene calls are TRBV19 and TRBJ2-2; D is perhaps TRBD2 (7 bases). The germline V and J ends were trimmed by 6 bases and 4 bases, with 21 bases remaining between them. CDR1 LNHDA and CDR2 SQIVND come from the germline V gene (reference sequence). The CDR3 totals 17 residues.

The rearrangement uses TRBV6-2 or TRBV6-3 and TRBJ2-1, with D unresolved. CDR3 size: 12 residues. The V and J ends lost 5 bases and 4 bases respectively, with 6 bases between them. Germline assignment: CDR1 MNHEY and CDR2 SVGEGT. CDR3 loop: CASSDAYNEQFF. The CDR3 DNA is TGTGCCAGCAGTGACGCTTACAATGAGCAGTTCTTC.

This clonotype turned up a few times. The rearrangement uses TRBV20-1 and TRBJ2-3; 7 bases align to TRBD1. The CDR3 has 16 amino acids. With 0 bases clipped from V and 1 base from J, the junction kept 7 bases outside the gene matches. Per germline, CDR1 DFQATT and CDR2 SNEGSKA (reference sequence). CDR3 in amino acids: CSARDQGVIRTDTQYF. CDR3 DNA: TGCAGTGCTAGAGACCAGGGGGTTATCCGCACAGATACGCAGTATTTT.

This chain's CDR3 is CASRSSGRDTDTQYF. CDR3 DNA sequence: TGTGCCAGCAGATCGAGCGGGAGGGACACAGATACGCAGTATTTT. This chain links TRBV6-2 or TRBV6-3 with TRBJ2-3; 10 bases match TRBD2. With 6 bases clipped from V and 2 bases from J, the junction kept 5 bases outside the gene matches. The germline gives CDR1 MNHEY, CDR2 SVGEGT. The CDR3 extends over 15 amino acids.

The chain joins TRBV7-2 to TRBJ2-3; 7 bases fit TRBD2. The CDR3 is 13 amino acids. V lost 3 bases, J lost 10 bases, and 7 bases stayed unmatched. Looked up from germline, CDR1 is SGHTA and CDR2 is FQGNSA. The CDR3 DNA sequence: TGTGCCAGCAGCTTTTTTGGCGGGAGCGCGCAGTATTTT. It translates to CASSFFGGSAQYF.

The V gene is TRBV6-2 or TRBV6-3, the J gene TRBJ2-7; 11 nucleotides match TRBD1. CDR3 length: 15 residues. V was clipped by 6 bases and J by 5 bases; unmatched bases: 9. Germline CDR1 and CDR2: MNHEY and SVGEGT. The CDR3 loop reads CASRLPGQGVHEQYF. The CDR3 nucleotides read TGTGCCAGCAGACTACCGGGACAGGGGGTCCACGAGCAGTACTTC.

This clonotype was counted ten times or more. V is TRBV7-9 and J is TRBJ1-2; D might be TRBD1 (5 bases). Trimming left V 4 bases short and J 7 bases short, with 7 bases between. CDR1 and CDR2 from the germline V gene are SEHNR and FQNEAQ (reference sequence). The CDR3 loop spans 11 amino acids. Here the CDR3 reads CASSSGPGYTF. The CDR3 nucleotides read TGTGCCAGCAGCTCAGGGCCTGGCTACACCTTC.

The CDR3 sequence: CSAKTQGPETQYF. The CDR3 DNA follows: TGCAGTGCAAAAACGCAGGGGCCAGAGACCCAGTACTTC. The chain has TRBV20-1 and TRBJ2-5, with D perhaps matching TRBD1 (6 bases). V lost 6 bases, J lost 4 bases, and 15 bases lay in between. Germline V CDR1 and CDR2: DFQATT, SNEGSKA (reference sequence). The CDR3 runs 13 residues.